Listed below are T cell receptor beta chains from one sample, sequenced in a study of cytomegalovirus exposure and HLA in healthy donors. The data were produced by immunoSEQ multiplex PCR, yet TCRdb's version contains in-frame clones alone and is incomplete. The sample contains under 250,000 clones, around 80% of which appear only once. Sequencing was done on a sample of PBMCs. These receptors originate from a boy between 2 and 15 years old in good health and CMV-seronegative. Both conserved end residues are part of each CDR3. The D gene is left open where the match is weak. Size is stated for part of the rows, as once, few or many counts, or as a class when the clone is expanded.

clone_size: .
v_call: TRBV6-6
j_call: TRBJ1-1
d_call: .
cdr3_aa: CASSSQGSEAFF
cdr3_nt: TGTGCCAGCAGTTCCCAGGGATCTGAAGCTTTCTTT

clone_size: .
v_call: TRBV2
j_call: TRBJ2-3
d_call: .
cdr3_aa: CASSRTSTDTQYF
cdr3_nt: TGTGCCAGCAGCAGGACTAGCACAGATACGCAGTATTTT

clone_size: once
v_call: TRBV4-1
j_call: TRBJ2-3
d_call: .
cdr3_aa: CASSRQGLEGTDTQYF
cdr3_nt: TGCGCCAGCAGCCGCCAGGGGCTAGAAGGTACAGATACGCAGTATTTT

clone_size: .
v_call: TRBV7-8
j_call: TRBJ1-5
d_call: TRBD1
cdr3_aa: CASSPLGQGRQPQHF
cdr3_nt: TGTGCCAGCAGCCCCCTAGGACAGGGACGACAGCCCCAGCATTTT

clone_size: .
v_call: TRBV7-9
j_call: TRBJ1-1
d_call: TRBD1
cdr3_aa: CASSLVSGGNTEAFF
cdr3_nt: TGTGCCAGCAGCTTAGTTTCAGGGGGGAATACTGAAGCTTTCTTT

clone_size: few
v_call: TRBV2
j_call: TRBJ1-4
d_call: .
cdr3_aa: CASHSSGGTNEKLFF
cdr3_nt: TGTGCCAGCCACTCGTCGGGGGGAACTAATGAAAAACTGTTTTTT

clone_size: .
v_call: TRBV18
j_call: TRBJ2-1
d_call: .
cdr3_aa: CASLPDSYPNEQFF
cdr3_nt: TGTGCCAGCTTACCCGACAGTTACCCCAATGAGCAGTTCTTC

clone_size: .
v_call: TRBV2
j_call: TRBJ2-7
d_call: .
cdr3_aa: CAGTQIGDNEQYF
cdr3_nt: TGTGCCGGTACTCAGATAGGGGACAACGAGCAGTACTTC

clone_size: .
v_call: TRBV5-6
j_call: TRBJ2-1
d_call: TRBD2
cdr3_aa: CASSLGLGLAYNEQFF
cdr3_nt: TGTGCCAGCAGCTTGGGTTTGGGACTAGCTTACAATGAGCAGTTCTTC

clone_size: .
v_call: TRBV30
j_call: TRBJ1-2
d_call: .
cdr3_aa: CASKTGNNGYTF
cdr3_nt: TGTGCCTCAAAAACCGGGAACAATGGCTACACCTTC

clone_size: .
v_call: TRBV25-1
j_call: TRBJ2-1
d_call: .
cdr3_aa: CASSALSSYNEQFF
cdr3_nt: TGTGCCAGCAGTGCTCTTAGCTCCTACAATGAGCAGTTCTTC

clone_size: .
v_call: TRBV12-5
j_call: TRBJ1-2
d_call: .
cdr3_aa: CASSLADYGYTF
cdr3_nt: TGTGCTAGTTCCTTGGCGGACTATGGCTACACCTTC

clone_size: once
v_call: TRBV5-1
j_call: TRBJ2-5
d_call: .
cdr3_aa: CASSSPPVMTQYF
cdr3_nt: TGCGCCAGCAGCTCCCCACCGGTTATGACCCAGTACTTC

clone_size: .
v_call: TRBV18
j_call: TRBJ2-5
d_call: TRBD2
cdr3_aa: CASSPPGLPQETQYF
cdr3_nt: TGTGCCAGCTCACCTCCGGGACTACCCCAAGAGACCCAGTACTTC

clone_size: .
v_call: TRBV6-5
j_call: TRBJ2-5
d_call: TRBD2
cdr3_aa: CANSLLAGGEETQYF
cdr3_nt: TGTGCCAACAGTTTACTAGCGGGGGGGGAAGAGACCCAGTACTTC

clone_size: .
v_call: TRBV11-2
j_call: TRBJ2-2
d_call: .
cdr3_aa: CASSAGGPGGELFF
cdr3_nt: TGTGCCAGCAGCGCAGGTGGGCCTGGCGGGGAGCTGTTTTTT

clone_size: .
v_call: TRBV25-1
j_call: TRBJ2-5
d_call: .
cdr3_aa: CASSGLRQTKETQYF
cdr3_nt: TGTGCCAGCAGTGGCCTTAGACAGACGAAGGAGACCCAGTACTTC

clone_size: .
v_call: TRBV27
j_call: TRBJ2-2
d_call: TRBD2
cdr3_aa: CASSLTSGGELFF
cdr3_nt: TGTGCCAGCAGCTTGACTAGCGGTGGGGAGCTGTTTTTT

clone_size: once
v_call: TRBV4-2
j_call: TRBJ2-5
d_call: .
cdr3_aa: CASSQDTGGGETQYF
cdr3_nt: TGTGCCAGCAGCCAAGATACCGGGGGAGGAGAGACCCAGTACTTC

clone_size: .
v_call: TRBV19
j_call: TRBJ2-1
d_call: .
cdr3_aa: CASSQEGPYNEQFF
cdr3_nt: TGTGCCAGTAGTCAGGAAGGTCCCTACAATGAGCAGTTCTTC

clone_size: .
v_call: TRBV5-5
j_call: TRBJ1-1
d_call: TRBD1
cdr3_aa: CASSRQGTENTEAFF
cdr3_nt: TGTGCCAGCAGCCGGCAAGGGACAGAGAACACTGAAGCTTTCTTT

clone_size: .
v_call: TRBV4-1
j_call: TRBJ2-3
d_call: TRBD2
cdr3_aa: CASSQAGSSGRNTDTQYF
cdr3_nt: TGCGCCAGCAGCCAAGCGGGCTCGAGCGGGAGAAACACAGATACGCAGTATTTT

clone_size: .
v_call: TRBV25-1
j_call: TRBJ1-1
d_call: TRBD1
cdr3_aa: CASSATRGRAGNTEAFF
cdr3_nt: TGTGCCAGCAGTGCCACCAGGGGGCGGGCGGGGAACACTGAAGCTTTCTTT

clone_size: .
v_call: TRBV5-8
j_call: TRBJ1-4
d_call: TRBD1
cdr3_aa: CASNIGQALNEKLFF
cdr3_nt: TGTGCCAGCAACATTGGACAGGCTCTTAATGAAAAACTGTTTTTT

clone_size: once
v_call: TRBV6-5
j_call: TRBJ1-4
d_call: TRBD1
cdr3_aa: CASSYAGGVEKLFF
cdr3_nt: TGTGCCAGCAGTTACGCAGGGGGCGTTGAAAAACTGTTTTTT

clone_size: .
v_call: TRBV5-1
j_call: TRBJ1-4
d_call: TRBD1
cdr3_aa: CARGSGGFYEKLFF
cdr3_nt: TGCGCCAGGGGCTCAGGGGGCTTTTATGAAAAACTGTTTTTT

clone_size: few
v_call: TRBV4-2
j_call: TRBJ2-1
d_call: TRBD2
cdr3_aa: CASSRIAGANIMDEQFF
cdr3_nt: TGTGCCAGCAGCCGAATAGCGGGAGCCAACATCATGGATGAGCAGTTCTTC

clone_size: few
v_call: TRBV6-1
j_call: TRBJ1-2
d_call: TRBD1
cdr3_aa: CASRETGSRYGYTF
cdr3_nt: TGTGCCAGCAGAGAGACAGGGAGTAGGTATGGCTACACCTTC

clone_size: .
v_call: TRBV7-2
j_call: TRBJ2-7
d_call: TRBD2
cdr3_aa: CASSLIGGNYEQYF
cdr3_nt: TGTGCCAGCAGCTTAATCGGGGGGAACTACGAGCAGTACTTC

clone_size: .
v_call: TRBV4-1
j_call: TRBJ2-1
d_call: TRBD1
cdr3_aa: CASSPGRRDRGYEQFF
cdr3_nt: TGCGCCAGCAGCCCCGGGAGACGGGACAGGGGCTATGAGCAGTTCTTC

clone_size: few
v_call: TRBV10-3
j_call: TRBJ1-1
d_call: TRBD1
cdr3_aa: CAIRTGTGLGTEAFF
cdr3_nt: TGTGCCATCAGGACTGGGACAGGCCTAGGCACTGAAGCTTTCTTT

clone_size: .
v_call: TRBV19
j_call: TRBJ1-1
d_call: .
cdr3_aa: CASSIRALGTEAFF
cdr3_nt: TGTGCCAGTAGTATCAGGGCACTGGGCACTGAAGCTTTCTTT

clone_size: .
v_call: TRBV19
j_call: TRBJ1-1
d_call: TRBD1
cdr3_aa: CASRTGALTEAFF
cdr3_nt: TGTGCCAGTAGGACAGGGGCGCTGACTGAAGCTTTCTTT

clone_size: .
v_call: TRBV4-1
j_call: TRBJ1-1
d_call: .
cdr3_aa: CASSQATGYVTEAFF
cdr3_nt: TGCGCCAGCAGCCAAGCCACAGGGTATGTCACTGAAGCTTTCTTT

clone_size: .
v_call: TRBV5-1
j_call: TRBJ2-3
d_call: .
cdr3_aa: CASSLARGMSTDTQYF
cdr3_nt: TGCGCCAGCAGCTTGGCCCGCGGGATGAGCACAGATACGCAGTATTTT

clone_size: .
v_call: TRBV27
j_call: TRBJ2-7
d_call: TRBD2
cdr3_aa: CASSSSGLAGGLYEQYF
cdr3_nt: TGTGCCAGCAGTTCATCGGGACTAGCGGGAGGGTTATACGAGCAGTACTTC

clone_size: .
v_call: TRBV5-8
j_call: TRBJ2-1
d_call: TRBD2
cdr3_aa: CASSPRTSGTYNEQFF
cdr3_nt: TGTGCCAGCAGCCCGCGGACTAGCGGGACTTACAATGAGCAGTTCTTC

clone_size: once
v_call: TRBV5-1
j_call: TRBJ2-3
d_call: .
cdr3_aa: CASSFSGSSTDTQYF
cdr3_nt: TGCGCCAGCAGCTTTTCCGGGTCTAGCACAGATACGCAGTATTTT

clone_size: few
v_call: TRBV6-6
j_call: TRBJ1-1
d_call: .
cdr3_aa: CASTLQGELTEAFF
cdr3_nt: TGTGCCAGCACCTTACAGGGAGAGTTAACTGAAGCTTTCTTT

clone_size: .
v_call: TRBV15
j_call: TRBJ2-3
d_call: .
cdr3_aa: CATSRSRTFGDTQYF
cdr3_nt: TGTGCCACCAGCAGATCAAGGACTTTCGGGGATACGCAGTATTTT

clone_size: .
v_call: TRBV30
j_call: TRBJ1-2
d_call: .
cdr3_aa: CAWSDTSMMHYGYTF
cdr3_nt: TGTGCCTGGAGTGACACGTCAATGATGCACTATGGCTACACCTTC

clone_size: once
v_call: TRBV4-2
j_call: TRBJ1-2
d_call: TRBD1
cdr3_aa: CASSQDYDRAGGYTF
cdr3_nt: TGTGCCAGCAGCCAGGACTACGACAGGGCTGGTGGCTACACCTTC

clone_size: .
v_call: TRBV6-1
j_call: TRBJ2-1
d_call: TRBD2
cdr3_aa: CASGTSGRNEQFF
cdr3_nt: TGTGCCAGTGGGACTAGCGGGCGCAATGAGCAGTTCTTC

clone_size: .
v_call: TRBV7-9
j_call: TRBJ2-1
d_call: TRBD2
cdr3_aa: CASSFPGLGVDNEQFF
cdr3_nt: TGTGCCAGCAGCTTTCCGGGACTAGGGGTGGACAATGAGCAGTTCTTC

clone_size: .
v_call: TRBV5-1
j_call: TRBJ1-5
d_call: .
cdr3_aa: CASSLSGNQPQHF
cdr3_nt: TGCGCCAGCAGCTTATCAGGGAATCAGCCCCAGCATTTT

clone_size: few
v_call: TRBV30
j_call: TRBJ1-1
d_call: .
cdr3_aa: CAWSSQRTEAFF
cdr3_nt: TGTGCCTGGTCAAGTCAGCGGACTGAAGCTTTCTTT

clone_size: .
v_call: TRBV6-5
j_call: TRBJ2-7
d_call: TRBD1
cdr3_aa: CASSYSGDRAYEQYF
cdr3_nt: TGTGCCAGCAGTTACTCGGGAGACAGGGCGTACGAGCAGTACTTC

clone_size: .
v_call: TRBV7-9
j_call: TRBJ2-3
d_call: TRBD2
cdr3_aa: CASSLAGTSGGATDTQYF
cdr3_nt: TGTGCCAGCAGCTTAGCGGGGACTAGCGGGGGGGCAACAGATACGCAGTATTTT

clone_size: .
v_call: TRBV15
j_call: TRBJ2-7
d_call: TRBD2
cdr3_aa: CATSGGRAYEQYF
cdr3_nt: TGTGCCACCAGCGGTGGGAGGGCCTACGAGCAGTACTTC

clone_size: .
v_call: TRBV9
j_call: TRBJ2-7
d_call: TRBD2
cdr3_aa: CASSRTSGSQSEQYF
cdr3_nt: TGTGCCAGCAGCCGGACTAGCGGGAGTCAGTCCGAGCAGTACTTC

clone_size: .
v_call: TRBV11-2
j_call: TRBJ2-3
d_call: TRBD2
cdr3_aa: CASSLPSGGADTQYF
cdr3_nt: TGTGCCAGCAGCTTACCCAGCGGGGGAGCAGATACGCAGTATTTT

clone_size: once
v_call: TRBV7-9
j_call: TRBJ2-1
d_call: TRBD2
cdr3_aa: CASSHLSKGLVNEQFF
cdr3_nt: TGTGCCAGCAGCCACCTTTCTAAGGGACTAGTCAATGAGCAGTTCTTC

clone_size: .
v_call: TRBV30
j_call: TRBJ2-7
d_call: TRBD2
cdr3_aa: CAWSGGRGPNEQYF
cdr3_nt: TGTGCCTGGAGTGGGGGGAGGGGACCTAACGAGCAGTACTTC

clone_size: few
v_call: TRBV6-1
j_call: TRBJ2-7
d_call: TRBD1
cdr3_aa: CASRGDRDRRDEQYF
cdr3_nt: TGTGCCAGCAGAGGGGACCGGGACAGGCGCGACGAGCAGTACTTC